This is a list of T cell receptor beta chains from one sample in a study of T cell repertoires in cytomegalovirus infection. One entry per CDR3 protein results from TCRdb running MiXCR on the reads. The sample includes 200,000 to 300,000 distinct CDR3 sequences, 12% to 15% seen only once; the top ten take 7% to 9.5%. Material for sequencing was PBMCs. The receptors were gathered from a human donor in good health (CMV status not recorded). Some clones in this sample may be carry-over from other donors' samples. The CDR3 runs from the conserved cysteine through the conserved F or W. D genes are given only for firm matches. Only part of the rows carry a size: once, few, many, or a class if the clone is expanded.

V	J	size	D	DNA	CDR3
TRBV6-5	TRBJ2-1	many	-	TGTGCCAGCAGTTACTCGCAGGGCAAGGTTGAGCAGTTCTTC	CASSYSQGKVEQFF
TRBV7-2	TRBJ1-5	many	-	TGTGCCAGCGGACCAGCTGGGTATCAGCCCCAGCATTTT	CASGPAGYQPQHF
TRBV19	TRBJ2-6	few	TRBD1	TGTGCCACCGCCACAGGGGTTGGGGCCAACGTCCTGACTTTC	CATATGVGANVLTF
TRBV5-6	TRBJ1-1	few	TRBD1	TGTGCCAGCAGCTCTTGGAGTCCGACTGGGACAGGGAGCGAGGAGACTGAAGCTTTCTTT	CASSSWSPTGTGSEETEAFF
TRBV7-2	TRBJ1-6	many	TRBD1	TGTGCCAGCAGCCCCCGGACAGGGGGCGAGTCACCCCTCCACTTT	CASSPRTGGESPLHF
TRBV7-2	TRBJ2-1	many	TRBD2	TGTGCCAGCAGCTTAGAACTAGCGGGAGGGTCCTACAATGAGCAGTTCTTC	CASSLELAGGSYNEQFF
TRBV7-3	TRBJ2-1	-	TRBD2	TGTGCCAGCAGCTTACGCGGGACTAGCGGATACAATGAGCAGTTCTTC	CASSLRGTSGYNEQFF
TRBV29-1	TRBJ1-1	-	-	TGCAGCGTAACGGGCCTGAACACTGAAGCTTTCTTT	CSVTGLNTEAFF
TRBV4-1	TRBJ2-2	-	TRBD1	TGCGCCAGCAGCCCACGGGACAGCGAGGGGGTTGCCGGGGAGCTGTTTTTT	CASSPRDSEGVAGELFF
TRBV7-8	TRBJ2-7	many	TRBD2	TGTGCCAGCAGCCCCCCTAGATCCGGGACTAGCGGGGGGTCCCTCTACGAGCAGTACTTC	CASSPPRSGTSGGSLYEQYF
TRBV7-3	TRBJ2-1	many	TRBD1	TGTGCCAGCAGACCTACCGGGACAGGGTACTACAATGAGCAGTTCTTC	CASRPTGTGYYNEQFF
TRBV5-1	TRBJ1-1	many	TRBD1	TGCGCCAGCACCCAGGAGGGGGCTTGGACTGAAGCTTTCTTT	CASTQEGAWTEAFF
TRBV20-1	TRBJ2-3	-	-	TGCAGTGCTAGACAGGTCTCAAATACGCAGTATTTT	CSARQVSNTQYF
TRBV29-1	TRBJ1-2	-	-	TGCAGCGTTGCGGGGGATGGCTACACCTTC	CSVAGDGYTF
TRBV6-2/TRBV6-3	TRBJ2-7	many	TRBD1	TGTGCCAGCAGTCTGGTCCGGGACAGGGTTCGCGAGCAGTACTTC	CASSLVRDRVREQYF
TRBV5-1	TRBJ1-2	many	-	TGCGCCAGCAGCTTGTGGGGAAACTCCCCTAACTATGGCTACACCTTC	CASSLWGNSPNYGYTF
TRBV18	TRBJ2-7	-	TRBD1	TGTGCCAGCTCACCACTAGGACAGGGAGCAATCGAGCAGTACTTC	CASSPLGQGAIEQYF
TRBV6-5	TRBJ2-7	-	TRBD1	TGTGCCAGCGGGGACAGTAGGGCCGCCTACGAGCAGTACTTC	CASGDSRAAYEQYF
TRBV7-2	TRBJ2-1	many	-	TGTGCCAGCAGCTTTTCATCAGGTTTCCAGTTCTTC	CASSFSSGFQFF
TRBV12-3/TRBV12-4	TRBJ2-7	few	-	TGTGCCAGCAGTTTAGGACGGATCTACGAGCAGTACTTC	CASSLGRIYEQYF
TRBV5-4	TRBJ2-7	-	-	TGTGCCAGCAGATCAGCGGTGCTCGACGAGCAGTACTTC	CASRSAVLDEQYF
TRBV5-4	TRBJ2-3	few	-	TGTGCCAGCAGCCGAGGGGGATCCGGAGATACGCAGTATTTT	CASSRGGSGDTQYF
TRBV7-2	TRBJ1-2	few	TRBD1	TGTGCCAGCAGCGGGAGAGGGGGCGGCTATGGCTACACCTTC	CASSGRGGGYGYTF
TRBV10-3	TRBJ1-2	many	-	TGTGCCATCAGCTATTCGAAGTATGGCTACACCTTC	CAISYSKYGYTF
TRBV7-2	TRBJ2-7	many	-	TGTGCCAGCAGCTTAGTAGGGGGGGGCAGGGCCTACGAGCAGTACTTC	CASSLVGGGRAYEQYF
TRBV29-1	TRBJ2-7	many	-	TGCAGCGTTGATAGTCAGGGCGGTTACGAGCAGTACTTC	CSVDSQGGYEQYF
TRBV4-2	TRBJ1-1	few	-	TGTGCCAGCAGCCCCTGGTCTGGGCCGGACACTGAAGCTTTCTTT	CASSPWSGPDTEAFF
TRBV5-1	TRBJ2-7	few	TRBD2	TGCGCCAGCAGCTTGAGGCCCCAGCGGGGACCCTTCTACGAGCAGTACTTC	CASSLRPQRGPFYEQYF
TRBV11-2	TRBJ2-1	-	-	TGTGCCAGCAGCCCAGGTCGGGGCTACAATGAGCAGTTCTTC	CASSPGRGYNEQFF
TRBV29-1	TRBJ2-1	few	TRBD1	TGCAGCGTTGAAGGGACAGGGCTCAATGAGCAGTTCTTC	CSVEGTGLNEQFF
TRBV6-5	TRBJ1-2	few	TRBD1	TGTGCCAGCAGTTACAGGGACAGGGAGTTAGGCTACACCTTC	CASSYRDRELGYTF
TRBV11-3	TRBJ1-1	many	-	TGTGCCAGCAGCCAAAAGGGGGGAGCGGTGAACACTGAAGCTTTCTTT	CASSQKGGAVNTEAFF
TRBV20-1	TRBJ2-3	few	TRBD2	TGCAGTGCTAGAAGGACTAGCGGGGTGGATACGCAGTATTTT	CSARRTSGVDTQYF
TRBV7-9	TRBJ1-2	-	-	TGTGCCAGCAGCCGAGGATTTACCTCGGGGAACTATGGCTACACCTTC	CASSRGFTSGNYGYTF
TRBV7-6	TRBJ2-3	-	TRBD1	TGTGCCAGCAGCGTCGGACAGGGGATTACAGATACGCAGTATTTT	CASSVGQGITDTQYF
TRBV6-5	TRBJ2-5	-	-	TGTGCCAGCAGTTACTCAATAGTTTCGACCCAGTACTTC	CASSYSIVSTQYF
TRBV7-2	TRBJ2-7	many	TRBD2	TGTGCCAGCAGCTTTAGCGGGGCCGCCTACGAGCAGTACTTC	CASSFSGAAYEQYF
TRBV7-2	TRBJ2-1	many	TRBD1	TGTGCCAGCAGCGACAGGGGCTACCTTGAGCAGTTCTTC	CASSDRGYLEQFF
TRBV7-3	TRBJ1-4	many	-	TGTGCCAGCAGCGCGAGGCCGCGGGGGACAAAGAATGAAAAACTGTTTTTT	CASSARPRGTKNEKLFF
TRBV7-9	TRBJ1-4	many	-	TGTGCCAGCAGCCTGAGAGAACAGGGTTGGATTGCAACTAATGAAAAACTGTTTTTT	CASSLREQGWIATNEKLFF
TRBV12-3/TRBV12-4	TRBJ2-3	many	-	TGTGCCAGCAGTCCGACCCGGGGTACGCAGTATTTT	CASSPTRGTQYF
TRBV11-1	TRBJ2-7	-	-	TGTGCCAGCAGCTATGAAGCGGCTACCTACGAGCAGTACTTC	CASSYEAATYEQYF
TRBV5-4	TRBJ2-7	few	-	TGTGCCAGCAGCTTTCAGGGTCAGGGCTACGAGCAGTACTTC	CASSFQGQGYEQYF
TRBV11-3	TRBJ2-2	-	-	TGTGCCAGCAAGCTCAACACCGGGGAGCTGTTTTTT	CASKLNTGELFF
TRBV7-3	TRBJ2-3	many	TRBD2	TGTGCCAGCAGCCCCGGGACTAGCGGGGCTACGCAGTATTTT	CASSPGTSGATQYF